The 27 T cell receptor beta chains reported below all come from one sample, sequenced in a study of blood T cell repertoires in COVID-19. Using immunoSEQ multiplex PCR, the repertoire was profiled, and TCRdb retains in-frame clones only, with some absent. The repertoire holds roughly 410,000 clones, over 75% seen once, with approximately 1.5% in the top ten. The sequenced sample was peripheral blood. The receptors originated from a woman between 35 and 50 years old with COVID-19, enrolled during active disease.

CDR3 amino acids: CASSLLDSGRTYEQYF. The CDR3 bases are TGTGCCAGCAGTTTATTAGATAGCGGGAGAACCTACGAGCAGTACTTC. This sequence joins TRBV28 and TRBJ2-7, with 9 nucleotides matching TRBD2. Trimming took 1 base from V and 2 from J; bases not matched to a gene: 6. The germline gives CDR1 MDHEN, CDR2 SYDVKM. The CDR3 totals 16 residues.

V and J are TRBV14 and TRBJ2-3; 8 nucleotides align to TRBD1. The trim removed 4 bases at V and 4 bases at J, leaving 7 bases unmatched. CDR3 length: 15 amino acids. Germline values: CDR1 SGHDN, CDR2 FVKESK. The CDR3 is CASSPRWTGPDTQYF. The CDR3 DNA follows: TGTGCCAGCAGCCCCCGATGGACAGGGCCAGATACGCAGTATTTT.

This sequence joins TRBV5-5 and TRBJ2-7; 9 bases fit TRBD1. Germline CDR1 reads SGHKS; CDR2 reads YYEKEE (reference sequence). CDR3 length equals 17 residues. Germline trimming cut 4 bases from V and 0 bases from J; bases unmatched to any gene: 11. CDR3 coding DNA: TGTGCCAGCAGCAGAAATACCGGGACAGGGTCCTCCTACGAGCAGTACTTC. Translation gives CASSRNTGTGSSYEQYF.

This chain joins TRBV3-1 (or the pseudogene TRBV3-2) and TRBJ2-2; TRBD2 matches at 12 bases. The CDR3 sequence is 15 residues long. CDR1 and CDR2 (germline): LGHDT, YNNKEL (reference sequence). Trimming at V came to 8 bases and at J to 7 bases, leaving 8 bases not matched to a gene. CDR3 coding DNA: TGTGCCAGCGGGGGACTAGCGGGTGGTGGCGGGGAGCTGTTTTTT. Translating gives CASGGLAGGGGELFF.

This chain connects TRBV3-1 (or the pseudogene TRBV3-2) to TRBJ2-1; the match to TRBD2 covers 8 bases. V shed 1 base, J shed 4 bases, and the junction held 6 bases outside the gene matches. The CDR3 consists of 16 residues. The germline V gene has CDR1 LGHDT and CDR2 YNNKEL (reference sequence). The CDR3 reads CASSQVSSGRYNEQFF. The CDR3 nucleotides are TGTGCCAGCAGCCAAGTCTCTAGCGGGCGGTACAATGAGCAGTTCTTC.

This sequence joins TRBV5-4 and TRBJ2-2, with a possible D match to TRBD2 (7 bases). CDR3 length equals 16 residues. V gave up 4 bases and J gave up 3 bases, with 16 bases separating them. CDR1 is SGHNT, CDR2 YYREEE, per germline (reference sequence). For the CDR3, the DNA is TGTGCCAGCAGCCCGGGGGGCGGGGGCTACACCGGGGAGCTGTTTTTT. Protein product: CASSPGGGGYTGELFF.

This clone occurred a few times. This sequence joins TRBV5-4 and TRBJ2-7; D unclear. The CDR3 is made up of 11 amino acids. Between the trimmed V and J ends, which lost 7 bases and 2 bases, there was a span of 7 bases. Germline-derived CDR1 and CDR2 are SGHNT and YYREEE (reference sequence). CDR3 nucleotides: TGTGCCAGCCAGTCACCCTACGAGCAGTACTTC. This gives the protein CASQSPYEQYF.

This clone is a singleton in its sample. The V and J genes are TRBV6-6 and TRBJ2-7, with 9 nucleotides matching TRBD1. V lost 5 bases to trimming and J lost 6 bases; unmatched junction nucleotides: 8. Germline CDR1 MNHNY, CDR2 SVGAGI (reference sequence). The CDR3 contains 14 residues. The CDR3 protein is CASSPGTGNGEQYF. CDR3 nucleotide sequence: TGTGCCAGCAGTCCCGGGACAGGGAACGGCGAGCAGTACTTC.

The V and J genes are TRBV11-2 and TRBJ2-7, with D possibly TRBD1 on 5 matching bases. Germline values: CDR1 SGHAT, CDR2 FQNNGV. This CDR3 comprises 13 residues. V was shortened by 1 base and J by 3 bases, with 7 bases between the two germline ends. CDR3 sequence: CASSLVDSYEQYF. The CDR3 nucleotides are TGTGCCAGCAGCTTAGTTGACAGCTACGAGCAGTACTTC.

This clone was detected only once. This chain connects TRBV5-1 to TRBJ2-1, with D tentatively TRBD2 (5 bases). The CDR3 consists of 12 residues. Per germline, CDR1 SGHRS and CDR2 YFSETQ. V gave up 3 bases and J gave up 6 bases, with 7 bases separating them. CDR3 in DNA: TGCGCCAGCAGCTCCGGAGGCAATGAGCAGTTCTTC. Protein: CASSSGGNEQFF. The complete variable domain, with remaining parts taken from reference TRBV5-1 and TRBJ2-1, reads KAGVTQTPRYLIKTRGQQVTLSCSPISGHRSVSWYQQTPGQGLQFLFEYFSETQRNKGNFPGRFSGRQFSNSRSEMNVSTLELGDSALYLCASSSGGNEQFFGPGTRLTVL.

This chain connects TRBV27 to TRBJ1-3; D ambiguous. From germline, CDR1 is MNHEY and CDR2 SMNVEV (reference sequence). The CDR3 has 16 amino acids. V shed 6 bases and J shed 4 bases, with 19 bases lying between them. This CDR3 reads CASRCDREERGNTIYF. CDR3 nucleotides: TGTGCCAGCAGGTGCGACCGGGAAGAGCGGGGAAACACCATATATTTT.

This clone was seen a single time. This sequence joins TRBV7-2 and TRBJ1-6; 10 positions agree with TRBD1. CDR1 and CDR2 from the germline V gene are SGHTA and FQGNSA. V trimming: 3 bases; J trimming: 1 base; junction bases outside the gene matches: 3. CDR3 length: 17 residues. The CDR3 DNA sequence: TGTGCCAGCAGCTTTAGACAGGGGGCGTCCTATAATTCACCCCTCCACTTT. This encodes CASSFRQGASYNSPLHF.

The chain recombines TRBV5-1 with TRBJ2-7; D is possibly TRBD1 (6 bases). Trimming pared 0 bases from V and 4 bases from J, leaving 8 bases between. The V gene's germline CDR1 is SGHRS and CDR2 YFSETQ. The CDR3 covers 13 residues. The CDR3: CASSLGTDYEQYF. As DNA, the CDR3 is TGCGCCAGCAGCTTGGGGACAGATTACGAGCAGTACTTC.

CDR3: CASSLEGASYNEQFF. The CDR3 region has the DNA TGTGCCAGCAGCTTAGAGGGGGCCTCCTACAATGAGCAGTTCTTC. The chain recombines TRBV5-4 with TRBJ2-1; TRBD1 aligns across 7 bases. Per germline, CDR1 SGHNT and CDR2 YYREEE (reference sequence). Trimming took 2 bases from V and 0 from J; bases not matched to a gene: 2. The CDR3 extends over 15 amino acids. Using reference TRBV5-4 and TRBJ2-1 for the parts outside the CDR3, the full variable domain is ETGVTQSPTHLIKTRGQQVTLRCSSQSGHNTVSWYQQALGQGPQFIFQYYREEENGRGNFPPRFSGLQFPNYSSELNVNALELDDSALYLCASSLEGASYNEQFFGPGTRLTVL.

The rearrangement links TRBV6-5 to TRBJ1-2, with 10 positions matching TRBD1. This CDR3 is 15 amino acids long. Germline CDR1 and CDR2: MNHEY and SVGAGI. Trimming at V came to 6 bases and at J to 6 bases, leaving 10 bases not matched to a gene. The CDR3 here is CASRNPPGQGNGYTF. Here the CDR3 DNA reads TGTGCCAGCAGAAACCCACCGGGACAGGGGAATGGCTACACCTTC.

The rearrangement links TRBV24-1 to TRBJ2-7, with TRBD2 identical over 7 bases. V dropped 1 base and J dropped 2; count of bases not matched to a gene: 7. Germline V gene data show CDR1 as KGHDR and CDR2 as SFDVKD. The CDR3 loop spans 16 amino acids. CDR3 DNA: TGTGCCACCAGTGATTTCCGTGGGGGGGGAACCTACGAGCAGTACTTC. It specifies CATSDFRGGGTYEQYF.

The CDR3: CASSYLLALYEQYF. The CDR3 bases are TGTGCCAGCAGTTACCTTCTAGCGTTATACGAGCAGTACTTC. The chain has TRBV6-2 or TRBV6-3 and TRBJ2-7, with D perhaps matching TRBD2 (6 bases). The CDR3 totals 14 residues. With 2 bases removed from V and 4 bases from J, the gap between germline ends came to 12 bases. The germline gives CDR1 MNHEY, CDR2 SVGEGT.

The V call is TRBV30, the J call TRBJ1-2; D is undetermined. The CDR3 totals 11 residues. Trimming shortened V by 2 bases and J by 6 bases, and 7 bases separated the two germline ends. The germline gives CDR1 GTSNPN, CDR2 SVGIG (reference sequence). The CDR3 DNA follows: TGTGCCTGGAGTCGGGGTCATGGCTACACCTTC. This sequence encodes CAWSRGHGYTF.

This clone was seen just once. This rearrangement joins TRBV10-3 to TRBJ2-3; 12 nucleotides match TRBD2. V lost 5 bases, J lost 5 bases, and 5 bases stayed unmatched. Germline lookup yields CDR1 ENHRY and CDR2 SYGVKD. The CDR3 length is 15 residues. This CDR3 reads CAISYGLAGKDTQYF. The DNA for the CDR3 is TGTGCCATCAGTTATGGACTAGCGGGAAAAGATACGCAGTATTTT.

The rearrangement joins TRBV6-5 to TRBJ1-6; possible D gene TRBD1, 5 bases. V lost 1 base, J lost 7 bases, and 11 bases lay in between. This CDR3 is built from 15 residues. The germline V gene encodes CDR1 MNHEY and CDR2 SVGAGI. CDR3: CASSYFQGENSPLHF. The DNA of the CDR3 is TGTGCCAGCAGTTACTTTCAGGGTGAGAATTCACCCCTCCACTTT.

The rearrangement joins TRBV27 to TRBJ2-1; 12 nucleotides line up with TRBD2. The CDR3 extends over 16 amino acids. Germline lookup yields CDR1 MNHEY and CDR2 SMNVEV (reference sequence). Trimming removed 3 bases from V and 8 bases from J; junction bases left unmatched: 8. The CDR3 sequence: CASSFMTSGRFHEQFF. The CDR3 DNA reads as TGTGCCAGCAGTTTTATGACTAGCGGGAGATTCCATGAGCAGTTCTTC.

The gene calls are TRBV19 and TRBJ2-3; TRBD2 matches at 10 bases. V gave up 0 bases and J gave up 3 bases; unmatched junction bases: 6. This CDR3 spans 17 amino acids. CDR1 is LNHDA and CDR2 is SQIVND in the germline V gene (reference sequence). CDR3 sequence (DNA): TGTGCCAGTAGTATAGATCAAGCGGGGGGGCGGACAGATACGCAGTATTTT. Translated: CASSIDQAGGRTDTQYF.

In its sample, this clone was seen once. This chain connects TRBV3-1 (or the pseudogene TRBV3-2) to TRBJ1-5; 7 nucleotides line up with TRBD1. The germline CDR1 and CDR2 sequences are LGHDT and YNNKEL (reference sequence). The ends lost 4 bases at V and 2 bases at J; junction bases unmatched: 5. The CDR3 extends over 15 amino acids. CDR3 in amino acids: CASSRDSGRNQPQHF. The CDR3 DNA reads TGTGCCAGCAGCCGGGACAGTGGTCGCAATCAGCCCCAGCATTTT.

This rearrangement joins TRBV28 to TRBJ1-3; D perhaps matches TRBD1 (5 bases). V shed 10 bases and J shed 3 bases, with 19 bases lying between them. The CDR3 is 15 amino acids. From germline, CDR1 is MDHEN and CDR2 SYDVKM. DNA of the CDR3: TGTGCCACCACCGGTGAAGGGGCCGTTGGAAACACCATATATTTT. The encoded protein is CATTGEGAVGNTIYF.

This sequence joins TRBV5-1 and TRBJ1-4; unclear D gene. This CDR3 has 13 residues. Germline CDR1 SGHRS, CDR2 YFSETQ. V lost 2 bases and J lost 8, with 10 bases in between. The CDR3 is CASSLPSSEKLFF. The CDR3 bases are TGCGCCAGCAGCTTACCAAGCTCCGAAAAACTGTTTTTT.

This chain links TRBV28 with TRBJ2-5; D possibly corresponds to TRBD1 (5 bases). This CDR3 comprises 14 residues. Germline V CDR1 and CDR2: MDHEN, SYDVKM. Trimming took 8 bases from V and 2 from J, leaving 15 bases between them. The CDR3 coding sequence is TGTGCCAGCGGCACTCGTAGACAGCAAGAGACCCAGTACTTC. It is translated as CASGTRRQQETQYF.

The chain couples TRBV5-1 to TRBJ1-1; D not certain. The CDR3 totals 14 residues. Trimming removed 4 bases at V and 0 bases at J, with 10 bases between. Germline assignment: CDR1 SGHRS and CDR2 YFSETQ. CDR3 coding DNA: TGCGCCAGCAGCCTCGTACAGATGAACACTGAAGCTTTCTTT. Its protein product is CASSLVQMNTEAFF.